This entry lists 23 T cell receptor beta chains sequenced from one sample in a study of monozygotic twins with inflammatory bowel disease. Each CDR3 protein gets one entry in TCRdb, which reprocessed the 5' RACE reads and gives no DNA. This sample's table has roughly 200,000 distinct CDR3 sequences. Sequencing was carried out using blood. These receptor sequences come from a human donor with ulcerative colitis or Crohn's disease, or a healthy co-twin of an affected twin (not recorded which).

The rearrangement joins TRBV3-1 to TRBJ1-2. The V gene's germline CDR1 is LGHDT and CDR2 YNNKEL (reference sequence). This CDR3 has 12 residues. The CDR3 loop is CASSQVNMGYTF.

The V call is TRBV20-1, the J call TRBJ2-5; TCRdb outputs TRBD2, but without DNA this stays unchecked. The CDR3 contains 13 residues. CDR1 is DFQATT, CDR2 SNEGSKA, per germline (reference sequence). The CDR3 spells CSATGLVGETQYF.

The chain is built from TRBV5-1 and TRBJ2-1; TCRdb's D gene call, TRBD1, goes unchecked for lack of DNA. This CDR3 region has 15 residues. The germline V gene encodes CDR1 SGHRS and CDR2 YFSETQ. The CDR3 loop is CASSGQGGTYNEQFF.

This chain connects TRBV12-3 or TRBV12-4 to TRBJ2-1; TCRdb lists TRBD1, though no DNA is available to test this call. The CDR3 runs 11 residues. The CDR3 here is CASSFAQGMVF.

The CDR3 loop reads CASYLYMNTEAFF. V is TRBV5-4 and J is TRBJ1-1. Germline CDR1 reads SGHNT; CDR2 reads YYREEE (reference sequence). The length of the CDR3 is 13 residues. The whole variable domain, remainder taken from reference TRBV5-4 and TRBJ1-1, is ETGVTQSPTHLIKTRGQQVTLRCSSQSGHNTVSWYQQALGQGPQFIFQYYREEENGRGNFPPRFSGLQFPNYSSELNVNALELDDSALYLCASYLYMNTEAFFGQGTRLTVV.

CDR3 residues: CASSPRQGPLSYNEQFF. The chain has TRBV18 and TRBJ2-1; there is no DNA to check the TCRdb D call of TRBD1. CDR3 length: 17 residues. Germline CDR1 KGHSH, CDR2 LQKENI. The whole variable domain, filled in from reference TRBV18 and TRBJ2-1, reads NAGVMQNPRHLVRRRGQEARLRCSPMKGHSHVYWYRQLPEEGLKFMVYLQKENIIDESGMPKERFSAEFPKEGPSILRIQQVVRGDSAAYFCASSPRQGPLSYNEQFFGPGTRLTVL.

The V and J genes are TRBV2 and TRBJ2-7; the TCRdb D gene call, TRBD2, has no DNA to confirm it. The CDR3 consists of 14 residues. Germline values: CDR1 SNHLY, CDR2 FYNNEI. CDR3 region: CASRPRGTSYEQYF.

The V and J genes are TRBV10-3 and TRBJ2-7. The CDR3 is made up of 15 amino acids. Germline V gene lookup returns CDR1 ENHRY and CDR2 SYGVKD. The CDR3 here is CAISESDRVTYEQYF.

This rearrangement joins TRBV5-5 to TRBJ1-3; the D call from TCRdb, TRBD1, cannot be confirmed without DNA. This CDR3 is 14 amino acids long. CDR1 and CDR2 from the germline V gene are SGHKS and YYEKEE (reference sequence). The CDR3 here is CASSLEHGANTIYF.

The V and J genes are TRBV7-8 and TRBJ1-6; TCRdb lists TRBD1, though no DNA is available to test this call. Germline loops: CDR1 SGHVS, CDR2 FQNEAQ. The CDR3 runs 15 residues. The CDR3: CASSLTTGGGSPLHF.

This chain connects TRBV20-1 to TRBJ2-7; TCRdb selects TRBD1, and the lack of DNA leaves this call unchecked. This CDR3 spans 13 amino acids. Germline lookup yields CDR1 DFQATT and CDR2 SNEGSKA (reference sequence). CDR3 residues: CSARGRRDYEQYF.

The chain has TRBV5-1 and TRBJ2-5. The germline V gene encodes CDR1 SGHRS and CDR2 YFSETQ. This CDR3 has 14 residues. The chain's CDR3 is CASSLGQVQETQYF.

This chain joins TRBV5-6 and TRBJ2-3; lacking DNA, the TRBD1 call made by TCRdb goes unchecked. CDR3 length: 15 residues. Germline assignment: CDR1 SGHDT and CDR2 YYEEEE. CDR3: CASSLEGRMADTQYF.

This CDR3 is CASSSGLSTDTQYF. The J gene is TRBJ2-3, the V gene TRBV7-3; the D call from TCRdb, TRBD2, cannot be confirmed without DNA. The CDR3 is 14 residues long. The germline gives CDR1 SGHTA, CDR2 FQGTGA.

The V gene is TRBV3-1, the J gene TRBJ1-1. The CDR3 sequence is 15 residues long. Germline loops: CDR1 LGHDT, CDR2 YNNKEL (reference sequence). CDR3 protein: CASSLKPARSTEAFF.

J is TRBJ2-3 and V is TRBV20-1; the TCRdb D gene call, TRBD1, has no DNA to confirm it. The CDR3 spans 18 residues. From germline, CDR1 is DFQATT and CDR2 SNEGSKA (reference sequence). The CDR3 region is CSARAVGGLSSSTDTQYF.

The chain combines TRBV7-2 with TRBJ2-7; TCRdb picks TRBD2, but there is no DNA to check that call. This CDR3 has 16 residues. Germline CDR1 and CDR2: SGHTA and FQGNSA. This CDR3 reads CASSSYYSGGAYEQYF. The variable domain in full, with the rest retrieved from reference TRBV7-2 and TRBJ2-7, is GAGVSQSPSNKVTEKGKDVELRCDPISGHTALYWYRQSLGQGLEFLIYFQGNSAPDKSGLPSDRFSAERTGGSVSTLTIQRTQQEDSAVYLCASSSYYSGGAYEQYFGPGTRLTVT.

The rearrangement links TRBV5-1 to TRBJ1-5; lacking DNA, the TRBD1 call made by TCRdb goes unchecked. CDR1 SGHRS and CDR2 YFSETQ come from the germline V gene. CDR3 length: 15 amino acids. CDR3 sequence: CASSTGQGENQPQHF.

CDR3 sequence: CASSSGYYNEQFF. V gene TRBV5-1 combines with J gene TRBJ2-1. The V gene's germline CDR1 is SGHRS and CDR2 YFSETQ. The CDR3 extends over 13 amino acids.

The chain employs TRBV4-1 and TRBJ2-3; TCRdb reports TRBD1, a call that lacks DNA to check it against. Per the germline V gene, CDR1 is MGHRA and CDR2 is YSYEKL. The CDR3 spans 17 residues. The CDR3 spells CASSQLPGQGSDHTQYF.

This chain links TRBV24-1 with TRBJ2-1; TCRdb outputs TRBD1, but without DNA this stays unchecked. This CDR3 has 15 residues. Germline V CDR1 and CDR2: KGHDR, SFDVKD. The CDR3 sequence: CATSRNRGPPNEQFF.

The rearrangement uses TRBV20-1 and TRBJ2-3; TCRdb's D call of TRBD2 is untestable without DNA. Germline CDR1 DFQATT, CDR2 SNEGSKA (reference sequence). The CDR3 contains 12 residues. The CDR3 is CSVTSAADTQYF.

This chain uses TRBV2 with TRBJ1-1. This CDR3 is built from 13 residues. Germline loops: CDR1 SNHLY, CDR2 FYNNEI. CDR3 in amino acids: CASRAGEGAEAFF.